A selection of T cell receptor beta chains follows, all from one sample in a study of T-cell reconstitution after alpha-beta-depleted transplantation in children. In TCRdb, the PCR reads were re-called with MiXCR into one record per CDR3 protein. The repertoire consists of about 460,000 distinct CDR3 sequences, with approximately 13% occurring once and the leading ten covering less than 6.5%. The sequences come from PBMCs from the stem cell graft donor, collected from the stem cell graft. These receptors were obtained from a human donor who donated a stem cell graft to a child with combined immunodeficiency. Each CDR3 is given with its conserved first and last residue. Fields, in order: clone size, D gene, J gene, CDR3 length, V gene, CDR3 protein, CDR3 DNA. D genes are given only for firm matches. Clone size is not always given. Where it is, it says once, few, many or a class for expanded clones.

NA	TRBD1	TRBJ2-7	13	TRBV6-2/TRBV6-3	CASLEGDRYEQYF	TGTGCCAGCCTAGAGGGGGACAGATACGAGCAGTACTTC
many	NA	TRBJ2-2	16	TRBV12-3/TRBV12-4	CASTNQLTLPAGELFF	TGTGCCAGCACCAACCAGCTGACACTACCCGCCGGGGAGCTGTTTTTT
NA	NA	TRBJ2-7	15	TRBV5-4	CASSSGQGTVYEQYF	TGTGCCAGCAGCTCGGGGCAGGGGACCGTGTACGAGCAGTACTTC
few	NA	TRBJ1-6	15	TRBV28	CASSLRGRGRSPLHF	TGTGCCAGCAGTTTACGGGGCAGGGGACGGTCACCCCTCCACTTT
many	NA	TRBJ2-7	12	TRBV4-2	CASSQDPYEQYF	TGTGCCAGCAGCCAAGACCCCTACGAGCAGTACTTC
few	NA	TRBJ2-3	13	TRBV20-1	CSAPPSGSDTQYF	TGCAGTGCCCCCCCCTCCGGGTCAGATACGCAGTATTTT
few	NA	TRBJ2-7	14	TRBV29-1	CSVATLRSDYEQYF	TGCAGCGTTGCGACATTGCGGTCAGACTACGAGCAGTACTTC
NA	NA	TRBJ1-6	11	TRBV30	CAWSGNSPLHF	TGTGCCTGGAGTGGGAATTCACCCCTCCACTTT
many	NA	TRBJ1-5	14	TRBV4-2	CASSQDSSNQPQHF	TGTGCCAGCAGCCAGGATTCCAGCAATCAGCCCCAGCATTTT
NA	TRBD2	TRBJ2-3	16	TRBV3-1	CASSPRGGGAGDTQYF	TGTGCCAGCAGTCCTCGGGGGGGAGGAGCAGGGGATACGCAGTATTTT
many	TRBD1	TRBJ2-7	15	TRBV24-1	CATSDSRTGAYEQYF	TGTGCCACCAGTGATTCGCGGACAGGAGCCTACGAGCAGTACTTC
few	NA	TRBJ2-4	14	TRBV6-2/TRBV6-3	CASSYIRGGTIQYF	TGTGCCAGCAGTTACATCAGGGGAGGGACCATTCAGTACTTC
NA	NA	TRBJ2-1	17	TRBV11-3	CASSLIAWGPQGYEQFF	TGTGCCAGCAGCTTAATCGCGTGGGGGCCCCAAGGGTATGAGCAGTTCTTC
few	NA	TRBJ2-7	14	TRBV9	CASSRVGGYYEQYF	TGTGCCAGCAGCCGCGTCGGGGGCTACTACGAGCAGTACTTC
many	NA	TRBJ1-2	13	TRBV6-1	CASSPGGYYGYTF	TGTGCCAGCAGCCCCGGGGGCTACTATGGCTACACCTTC
few	NA	TRBJ2-5	15	TRBV6-5	CASSYGPGQKETQYF	TGTGCCAGCAGTTATGGCCCGGGACAAAAAGAGACCCAGTACTTC
many	NA	TRBJ2-3	15	TRBV12-3/TRBV12-4	CASTQTRPAWDTQYF	TGTGCCAGCACCCAAACCCGACCTGCCTGGGATACGCAGTATTTT
NA	NA	TRBJ2-5	15	TRBV4-3	CASSQHGNVTWVLYF	TGCGCCAGCAGCCAGCACGGGAACGTGACTTGGGTACTGTACTTC
NA	NA	TRBJ2-7	13	TRBV7-2	CASQVTPSREQYF	TGTGCCAGCCAGGTTACACCGTCGAGGGAGCAGTACTTC
NA	NA	TRBJ2-3	15	TRBV29-1	CSVEGAVGSTDTQYF	TGCAGCGTTGAAGGGGCGGTGGGGAGCACAGATACGCAGTATTTT
many	TRBD2	TRBJ2-3	16	TRBV6-4	CASSLTSGDKADTQYF	TGTGCCAGCAGTTTGACTAGCGGGGACAAGGCAGATACGCAGTATTTT
NA	TRBD1	TRBJ2-1	15	TRBV24-1	CATSDPGTEDNEQFF	TGTGCCACCAGTGACCCCGGGACAGAAGACAATGAGCAGTTCTTC
NA	TRBD2	TRBJ2-1	17	TRBV7-9	CASSSSHLTSGGVEQFF	TGTGCCAGCAGCTCCAGTCACCTGACTAGCGGGGGGGTAGAGCAGTTCTTC
many	NA	TRBJ2-1	15	TRBV7-9	CASSLDPPSRTEQFF	TGTGCCAGCAGCTTAGATCCCCCTTCCAGAACTGAGCAGTTCTTC
many	NA	TRBJ1-1	14	TRBV5-1	CASSLAGGNTEAFF	TGTGCCAGCAGCTTGGCGGGCGGGAACACTGAAGCTTTCTTT
many	NA	TRBJ2-2	14	TRBV20-1	CSARDPSGTGELFF	TGCAGTGCTAGAGATCCGTCGGGAACCGGGGAGCTGTTTTTT
many	NA	TRBJ2-4	13	TRBV7-2	CASSSLGRNIQYF	TGTGCCAGCAGCTCACTAGGGCGGAACATTCAGTACTTC
few	TRBD2	TRBJ2-5	16	TRBV12-3/TRBV12-4	CASSPGLADAGETQYF	TGTGCCAGCAGTCCGGGACTAGCGGACGCGGGGGAGACCCAGTACTTC
once	TRBD2	TRBJ2-5	16	TRBV4-3	CASSQGLAELQETQYF	TGCGCCAGCAGCCAAGGACTAGCGGAACTCCAAGAGACCCAGTACTTC
NA	NA	TRBJ2-1	15	TRBV6-2/TRBV6-3	CASSANREIYNEQFF	TGTGCCAGCAGTGCGAACAGGGAGATCTACAATGAGCAGTTCTTC
many	NA	TRBJ2-7	15	TRBV18	CASSPFGTTFYEQYF	TGTGCCAGCTCACCTTTTGGGACAACGTTTTACGAGCAGTACTTC
NA	NA	TRBJ1-2	16	TRBV27	CASSPGTAPANHGYTF	TGTGCCAGCAGTCCAGGGACCGCTCCCGCTAACCATGGCTACACCTTC
NA	TRBD2	TRBJ2-1	14	TRBV4-1	CASSPAGTNNEQFF	TGCGCCAGCAGCCCGGCCGGGACTAACAATGAGCAGTTCTTC
few	NA	TRBJ1-1	14	TRBV7-2	CASSRNLQRTEAFF	TGTGCCAGCAGCAGAAACCTACAAAGGACTGAAGCTTTCTTT
few	TRBD2	TRBJ2-2	16	TRBV12-3/TRBV12-4	CASSPGLSANTGELFF	TGTGCCAGCAGTCCGGGACTAAGCGCGAACACCGGGGAGCTGTTTTTT
many	NA	TRBJ2-1	17	TRBV12-3/TRBV12-4	CASSPPNYRVSYNEQFF	TGTGCCAGCAGTCCGCCCAACTACAGGGTGTCCTACAATGAGCAGTTCTTC
few	NA	TRBJ2-5	16	TRBV7-6	CASSPYYRAYQETQYF	TGTGCCAGCAGCCCCTATTACAGGGCCTACCAAGAGACCCAGTACTTC
NA	NA	TRBJ1-4	18	TRBV12-3/TRBV12-4	CASSLAGPGGWANEKLFF	TGTGCCAGCAGCCTAGCAGGACCCGGGGGGTGGGCTAATGAAAAACTGTTTTTT
NA	NA	TRBJ2-3	15	TRBV2	CASSPIGTSTDTQYF	TGTGCCAGCAGTCCCATAGGTACTAGCACAGATACGCAGTATTTT
NA	NA	TRBJ2-7	15	TRBV20-1	CSARVGTEWPREQYF	TGCAGTGCTAGGGTCGGGACTGAGTGGCCTCGGGAGCAGTACTTC
NA	NA	TRBJ2-3	16	TRBV5-1	CASSLAVTASTDTQYF	TGCGCCAGCAGCTTGGCCGTGACGGCTAGCACAGATACGCAGTATTTT
many	TRBD1	TRBJ1-4	15	TRBV7-2	CASSPYRGSNEKLFF	TGTGCCAGCAGCCCCTACAGGGGATCTAATGAAAAACTGTTTTTT
many	NA	TRBJ2-7	15	TRBV5-5	CASSPRDFSTYEQYF	TGTGCCAGCAGCCCACGGGACTTTTCGACCTACGAGCAGTACTTC
few	NA	TRBJ1-4	15	TRBV12-3/TRBV12-4	CASSPSGTLNEKLFF	TGTGCCAGCAGCCCCTCCGGGACATTAAATGAAAAACTGTTTTTT
NA	TRBD1	TRBJ2-5	16	TRBV7-8	CASSLLDRGRYETQYF	TGTGCCAGCAGCTTACTCGACAGGGGGCGATACGAGACCCAGTACTTC
few	TRBD2	TRBJ2-1	13	TRBV27	CASGASGLREQFF	TGTGCCAGCGGGGCTAGCGGTTTACGAGAGCAGTTCTTC
few	TRBD2	TRBJ2-3	19	TRBV6-1	CASRAAAGLAGGGADTQYF	TGTGCCAGCAGAGCCGCGGCGGGACTAGCGGGGGGAGGTGCAGATACGCAGTATTTT
few	TRBD2	TRBJ2-1	17	TRBV20-1	CSARASGSSGTYNEQFF	TGCAGTGCTAGAGCTAGCGGGAGTTCGGGCACCTACAATGAGCAGTTCTTC
NA	NA	TRBJ2-1	14	TRBV7-9	CASSRQSSYNEQSF	TGTGCCAGCAGTCGACAGAGCTCCTACAATGAGCAGTCCTTC
many	NA	TRBJ2-1	15	TRBV5-1	CASSGDRISYNEQFF	TGCGCCAGCAGCGGTGACAGGATCTCCTACAATGAGCAGTTCTTC
few	TRBD2	TRBJ2-5	15	TRBV11-2	CASSISRTREETQYF	TGTGCCAGCAGCATATCCCGGACTAGAGAGGAGACCCAGTACTTC
NA	NA	TRBJ2-3	13	TRBV6-1	CASTKSQGNTQYF	TGTGCCAGCACCAAATCTCAGGGGAATACGCAGTATTTT
NA	TRBD1	TRBJ2-7	12	TRBV13	CASEGQAGEQYF	TGTGCCAGCGAAGGACAGGCCGGCGAGCAGTACTTC
NA	TRBD1	TRBJ2-3	14	TRBV10-3	CAVRQGVGTDTQYF	TGTGCCGTCAGACAGGGGGTGGGAACAGATACGCAGTATTTT
NA	TRBD1	TRBJ2-7	18	TRBV6-5	CASSYGPFGQGDLYEQYF	TGTGCCAGCAGTTACGGTCCCTTCGGACAGGGGGACCTCTACGAGCAGTACTTC
few	NA	TRBJ2-7	14	TRBV15	CATREGPHKYEQYF	TGTGCCACCAGGGAAGGGCCTCATAAATACGAGCAGTACTTC
once	NA	TRBJ2-5	13	TRBV7-9	CASSLYRQETQYF	TGTGCCAGCAGCCTCTACAGGCAAGAGACCCAGTACTTC